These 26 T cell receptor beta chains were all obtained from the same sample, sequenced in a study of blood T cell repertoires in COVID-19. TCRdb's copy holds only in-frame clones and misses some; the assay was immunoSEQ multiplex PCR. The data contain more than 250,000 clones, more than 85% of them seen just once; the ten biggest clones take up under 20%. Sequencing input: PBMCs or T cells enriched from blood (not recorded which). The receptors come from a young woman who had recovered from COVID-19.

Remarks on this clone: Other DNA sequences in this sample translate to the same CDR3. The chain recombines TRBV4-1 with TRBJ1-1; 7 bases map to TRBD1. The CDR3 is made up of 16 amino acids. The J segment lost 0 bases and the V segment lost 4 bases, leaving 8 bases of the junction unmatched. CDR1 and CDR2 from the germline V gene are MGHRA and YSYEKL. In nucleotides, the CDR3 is TGCGCCAGCAGCCTAGGGGACAGAGGTATGAACACTGAAGCTTTCTTT. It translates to CASSLGDRGMNTEAFF.

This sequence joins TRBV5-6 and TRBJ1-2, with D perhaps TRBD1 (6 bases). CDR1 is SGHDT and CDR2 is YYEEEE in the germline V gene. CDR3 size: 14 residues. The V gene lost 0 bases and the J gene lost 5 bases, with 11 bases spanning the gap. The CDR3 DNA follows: TGTGCCAGCAGCTTGGTGGGGACACGATATGGCTACACCTTC. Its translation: CASSLVGTRYGYTF.

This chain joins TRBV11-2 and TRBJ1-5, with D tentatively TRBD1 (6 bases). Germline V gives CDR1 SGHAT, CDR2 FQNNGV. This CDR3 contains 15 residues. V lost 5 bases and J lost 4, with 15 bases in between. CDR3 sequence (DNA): TGTGCCAGCAGCCAAGGAGGGGGGGGGAATCAGCCCCAGCATTTT. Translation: CASSQGGGGNQPQHF. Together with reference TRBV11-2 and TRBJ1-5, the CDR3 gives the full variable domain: EAGVAQSPRYKIIEKRQSVAFWCNPISGHATLYWYQQILGQGPKLLIQFQNNGVVDDSQLPKDRFSAERLKGVDSTLKIQPAKLEDSAVYLCASSQGGGGNQPQHFGDGTRLSIL.

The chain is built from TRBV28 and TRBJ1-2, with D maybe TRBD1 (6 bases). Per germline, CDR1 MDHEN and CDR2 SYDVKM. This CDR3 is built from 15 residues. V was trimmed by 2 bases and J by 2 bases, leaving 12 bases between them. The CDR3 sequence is CASSLMQGNNYGYTF. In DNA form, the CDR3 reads TGTGCCAGCAGTTTAATGCAGGGGAACAACTATGGCTACACCTTC.

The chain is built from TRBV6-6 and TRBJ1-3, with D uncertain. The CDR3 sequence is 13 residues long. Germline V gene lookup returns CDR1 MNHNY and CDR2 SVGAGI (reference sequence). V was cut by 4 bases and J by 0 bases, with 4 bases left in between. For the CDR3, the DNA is TGTGCCAGCAGTTCAGGCTCTGGAAACACCATATATTTT. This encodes CASSSGSGNTIYF.

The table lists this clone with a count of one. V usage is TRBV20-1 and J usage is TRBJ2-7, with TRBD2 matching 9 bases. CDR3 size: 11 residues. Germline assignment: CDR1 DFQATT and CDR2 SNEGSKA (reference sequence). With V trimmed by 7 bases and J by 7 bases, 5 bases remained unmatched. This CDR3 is CSVAGAREQYF. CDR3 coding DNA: TGCAGTGTAGCGGGAGCCCGGGAGCAGTACTTC.

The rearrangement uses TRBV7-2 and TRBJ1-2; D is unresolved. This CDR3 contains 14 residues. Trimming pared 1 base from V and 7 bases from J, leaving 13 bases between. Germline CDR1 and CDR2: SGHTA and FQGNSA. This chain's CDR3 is CASSLDFRGSGYTF. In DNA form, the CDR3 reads TGTGCCAGCAGCTTAGATTTCCGGGGAAGTGGCTACACCTTC. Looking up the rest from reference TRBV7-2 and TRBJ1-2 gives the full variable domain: GAGVSQSPSNKVTEKGKDVELRCDPISGHTALYWYRQSLGQGLEFLIYFQGNSAPDKSGLPSDRFSAERTGGSVSTLTIQRTQQEDSAVYLCASSLDFRGSGYTFGSGTRLTVV.

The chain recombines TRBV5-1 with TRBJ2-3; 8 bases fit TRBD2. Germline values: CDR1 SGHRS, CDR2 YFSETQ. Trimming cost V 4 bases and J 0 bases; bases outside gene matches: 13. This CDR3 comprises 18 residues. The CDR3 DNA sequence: TGCGCCAGCAGCACAGGACCCGGACTAGCAGCTAGCACAGATACGCAGTATTTT. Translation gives CASSTGPGLAASTDTQYF.

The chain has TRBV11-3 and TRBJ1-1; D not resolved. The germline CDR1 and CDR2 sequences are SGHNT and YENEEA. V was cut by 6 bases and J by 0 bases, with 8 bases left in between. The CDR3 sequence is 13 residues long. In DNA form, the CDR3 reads TGTGCCAGCAGTCTATATTTGAACACTGAAGCTTTCTTT. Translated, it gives CASSLYLNTEAFF. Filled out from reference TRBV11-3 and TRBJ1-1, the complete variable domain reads EAGVVQSPRYKIIEKKQPVAFWCNPISGHNTLYWYLQNLGQGPELLIRYENEEAVDDSQLPKDRFSAERLKGVDSTLKIQPAELGDSAVYLCASSLYLNTEAFFGQGTRLTVV.

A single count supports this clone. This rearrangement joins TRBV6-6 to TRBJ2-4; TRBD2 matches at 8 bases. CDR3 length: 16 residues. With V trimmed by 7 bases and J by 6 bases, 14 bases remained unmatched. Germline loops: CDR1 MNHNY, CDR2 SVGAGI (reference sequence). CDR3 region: CASTLSAGTSLNIQYF. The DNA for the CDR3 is TGTGCCAGCACTCTCTCGGCTGGGACTAGTCTAAACATTCAGTACTTC.

CDR3 coding DNA: TGTGCCAGCAGCTTCTCTCCAGATCTCCCCACCTTC. This translates into CASSFSPDLPTF. The chain carries TRBV7-2 and TRBJ1-2; D unclear. CDR3 length: 12 residues. Germline CDR1 reads SGHTA; CDR2 reads FQGNSA. Trimming stripped 3 bases from V and 13 bases from J, with 15 bases between.

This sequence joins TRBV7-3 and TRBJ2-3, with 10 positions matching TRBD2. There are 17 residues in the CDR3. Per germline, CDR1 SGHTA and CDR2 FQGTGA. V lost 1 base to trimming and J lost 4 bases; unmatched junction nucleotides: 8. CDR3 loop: CASSLSLASGSADTQYF. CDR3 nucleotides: TGTGCCAGCAGCTTAAGCTTGGCTAGCGGGAGTGCAGATACGCAGTATTTT.

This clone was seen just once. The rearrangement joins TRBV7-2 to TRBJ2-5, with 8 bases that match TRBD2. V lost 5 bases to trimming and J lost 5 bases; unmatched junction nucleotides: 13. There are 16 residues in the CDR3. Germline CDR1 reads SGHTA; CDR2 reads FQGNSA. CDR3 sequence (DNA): TGTGCCAGCAGCCAAACGTCGGGACTAGTAGGGGAGACCCAGTACTTC. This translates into CASSQTSGLVGETQYF.

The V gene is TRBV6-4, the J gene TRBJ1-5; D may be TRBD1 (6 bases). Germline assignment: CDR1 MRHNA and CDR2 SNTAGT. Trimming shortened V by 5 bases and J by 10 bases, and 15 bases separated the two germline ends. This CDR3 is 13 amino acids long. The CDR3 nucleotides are TGTGCCAGCAGTTCACTGGAAGGGGGTCCCCAGCATTTT. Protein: CASSSLEGGPQHF.

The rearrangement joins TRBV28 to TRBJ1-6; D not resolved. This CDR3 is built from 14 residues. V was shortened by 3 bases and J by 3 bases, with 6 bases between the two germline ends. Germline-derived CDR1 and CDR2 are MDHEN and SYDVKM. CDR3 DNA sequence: TGTGCCAGCAGTTTCCCAGGCTATAATTCACCCCTCCACTTT. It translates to CASSFPGYNSPLHF.

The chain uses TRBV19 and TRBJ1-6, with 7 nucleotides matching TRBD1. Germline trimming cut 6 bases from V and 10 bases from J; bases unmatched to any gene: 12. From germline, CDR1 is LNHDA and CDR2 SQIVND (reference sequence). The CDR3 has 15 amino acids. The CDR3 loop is CASRERTGTGSPLHF. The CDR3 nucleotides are TGTGCCAGTAGGGAACGGACAGGCACAGGGTCACCCCTCCACTTT.

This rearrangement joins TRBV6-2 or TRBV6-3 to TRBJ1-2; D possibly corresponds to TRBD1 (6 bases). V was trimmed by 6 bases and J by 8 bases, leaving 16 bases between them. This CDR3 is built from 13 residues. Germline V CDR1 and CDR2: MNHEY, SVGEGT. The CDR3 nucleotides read TGTGCCAGCAGCCCCTCAGGGGAGAGGGGCTACACCTTC. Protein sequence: CASSPSGERGYTF.

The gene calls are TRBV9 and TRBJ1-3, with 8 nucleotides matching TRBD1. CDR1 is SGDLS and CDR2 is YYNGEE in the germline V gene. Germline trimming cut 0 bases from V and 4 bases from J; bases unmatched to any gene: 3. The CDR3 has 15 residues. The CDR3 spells CASSVAGGRGNTIYF. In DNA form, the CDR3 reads TGTGCCAGCAGCGTAGCAGGGGGCCGGGGAAACACCATATATTTT.

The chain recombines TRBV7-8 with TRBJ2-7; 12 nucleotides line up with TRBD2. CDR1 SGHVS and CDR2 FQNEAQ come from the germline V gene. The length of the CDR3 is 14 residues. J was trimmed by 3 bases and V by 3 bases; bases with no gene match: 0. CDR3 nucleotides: TGTGCCAGCAGCTTGACTAGCGGGAGCTACGAGCAGTACTTC. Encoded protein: CASSLTSGSYEQYF.

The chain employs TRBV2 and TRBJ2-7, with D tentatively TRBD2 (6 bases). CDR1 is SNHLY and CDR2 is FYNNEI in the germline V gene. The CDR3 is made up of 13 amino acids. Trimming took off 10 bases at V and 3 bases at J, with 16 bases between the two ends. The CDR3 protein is CATGRQVNYEQYF. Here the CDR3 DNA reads TGTGCCACGGGGAGGCAGGTAAACTACGAGCAGTACTTC.

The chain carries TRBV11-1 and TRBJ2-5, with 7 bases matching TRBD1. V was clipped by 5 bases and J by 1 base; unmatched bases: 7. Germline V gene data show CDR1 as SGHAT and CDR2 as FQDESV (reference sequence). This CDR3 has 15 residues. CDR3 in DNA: TGTGCCAGCAGCCCATCGACAGGGCCCCAAGAGACCCAGTACTTC. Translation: CASSPSTGPQETQYF.

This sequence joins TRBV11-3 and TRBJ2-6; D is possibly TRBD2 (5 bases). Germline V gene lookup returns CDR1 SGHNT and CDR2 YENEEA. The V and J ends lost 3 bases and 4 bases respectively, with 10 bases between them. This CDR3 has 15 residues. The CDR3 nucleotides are TGTGCCAGCAGCTTTACGGGAACCGGGGCCAACGTCCTGACTTTC. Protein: CASSFTGTGANVLTF.

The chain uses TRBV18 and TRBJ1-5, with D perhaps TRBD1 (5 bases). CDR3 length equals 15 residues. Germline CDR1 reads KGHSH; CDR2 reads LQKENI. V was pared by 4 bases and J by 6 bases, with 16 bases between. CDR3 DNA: TGTGCCAGCTCACTTCGGCAGGGTACAGGTCAGCCCCAGCATTTT. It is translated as CASSLRQGTGQPQHF. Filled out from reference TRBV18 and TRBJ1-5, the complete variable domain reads NAGVMQNPRHLVRRRGQEARLRCSPMKGHSHVYWYRQLPEEGLKFMVYLQKENIIDESGMPKERFSAEFPKEGPSILRIQQVVRGDSAAYFCASSLRQGTGQPQHFGDGTRLSIL.

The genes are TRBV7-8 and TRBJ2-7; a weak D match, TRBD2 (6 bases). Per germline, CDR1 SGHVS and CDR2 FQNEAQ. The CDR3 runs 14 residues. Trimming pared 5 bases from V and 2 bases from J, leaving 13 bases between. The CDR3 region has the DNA TGTGCCAGCAGCACCGCTAGCGTACCCTACGAGCAGTACTTC. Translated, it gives CASSTASVPYEQYF.

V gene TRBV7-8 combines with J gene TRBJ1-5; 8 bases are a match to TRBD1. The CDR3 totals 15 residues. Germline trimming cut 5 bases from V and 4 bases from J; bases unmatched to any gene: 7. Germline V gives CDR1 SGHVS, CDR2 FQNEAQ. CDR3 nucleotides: TGTGCCAGCAGCCGAGGACAGGGTCCGAATCAGCCCCAGCATTTT. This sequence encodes CASSRGQGPNQPQHF. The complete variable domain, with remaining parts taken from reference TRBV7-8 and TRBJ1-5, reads GAGVSQSPRYKVAKRGQDVALRCDPISGHVSLFWYQQALGQGPEFLTYFQNEAQLDKSGLPSDRFFAERPEGSVSTLKIQRTQQEDSAVYLCASSRGQGPNQPQHFGDGTRLSIL.

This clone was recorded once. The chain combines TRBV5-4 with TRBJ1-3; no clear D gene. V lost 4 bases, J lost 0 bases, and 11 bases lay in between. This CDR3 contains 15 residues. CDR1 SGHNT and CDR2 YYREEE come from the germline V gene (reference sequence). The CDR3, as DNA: TGTGCCAGCAGCCCCAGTCCCGACTCTGGAAACACCATATATTTT. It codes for CASSPSPDSGNTIYF.